This T cell receptor (beta chain) was identified in a study of blood T cell repertoires in COVID-19. Clones were sequenced by immunoSEQ multiplex PCR, and TCRdb holds only the in-frame ones, with some missing. Here the sample spans about 230,000 clones, less than 90% being singletons. The length of the CDR3 is 17 residues. Germline V gene lookup returns CDR1 SGHTA and CDR2 FQGNSA. V gave up 5 bases and J gave up 2 bases; unmatched junction bases: 14. Sequenced: peripheral blood. The chain has TRBV7-2 and TRBJ2-7, with TRBD1 identical over 8 bases. This clonotype was sampled from a woman in her 70s with active or convalescent COVID-19. The CDR3 reads CASSPYRAPQGAYEQYF. For the CDR3, the DNA is TGTGCCAGCAGCCCCTATAGGGCCCCACAGGGGGCCTACGAGCAGTACTTC.